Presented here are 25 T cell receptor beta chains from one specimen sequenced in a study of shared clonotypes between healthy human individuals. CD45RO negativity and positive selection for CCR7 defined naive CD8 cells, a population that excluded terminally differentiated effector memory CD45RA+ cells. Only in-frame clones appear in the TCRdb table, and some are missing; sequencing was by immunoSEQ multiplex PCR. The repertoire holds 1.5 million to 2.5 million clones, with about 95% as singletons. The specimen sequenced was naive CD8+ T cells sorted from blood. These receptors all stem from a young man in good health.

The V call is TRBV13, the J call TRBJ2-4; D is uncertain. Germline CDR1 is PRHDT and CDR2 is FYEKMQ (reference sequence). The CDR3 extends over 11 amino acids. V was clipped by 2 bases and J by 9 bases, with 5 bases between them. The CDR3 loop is CASSLLGIQYF. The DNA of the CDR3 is TGTGCCAGCAGCTTACTCGGCATTCAGTACTTC.

The CDR3 nucleotides read TGTGCCAGCAGCTTAGAGGTTTACGGCTCTGGAAACACCATATATTTT. Translating gives CASSLEVYGSGNTIYF. The rearrangement joins TRBV7-3 to TRBJ1-3; D is unclear. This CDR3 comprises 16 residues. V shed 2 bases and J shed 0 bases, with 11 bases lying between them. The germline CDR1 and CDR2 sequences are SGHTA and FQGTGA.

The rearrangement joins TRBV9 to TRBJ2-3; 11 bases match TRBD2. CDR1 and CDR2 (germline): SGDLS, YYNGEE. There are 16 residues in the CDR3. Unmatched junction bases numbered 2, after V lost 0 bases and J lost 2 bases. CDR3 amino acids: CASSVGSGRATDTQYF. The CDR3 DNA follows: TGTGCCAGCAGCGTAGGTAGCGGGAGGGCCACAGATACGCAGTATTTT. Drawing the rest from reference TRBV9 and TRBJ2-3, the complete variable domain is DSGVTQTPKHLITATGQRVTLRCSPRSGDLSVYWYQQSLDQGLQFLIQYYNGEERAKGNILERFSAQQFPDLHSELNLSSLELGDSALYFCASSVGSGRATDTQYFGPGTRLTVL.

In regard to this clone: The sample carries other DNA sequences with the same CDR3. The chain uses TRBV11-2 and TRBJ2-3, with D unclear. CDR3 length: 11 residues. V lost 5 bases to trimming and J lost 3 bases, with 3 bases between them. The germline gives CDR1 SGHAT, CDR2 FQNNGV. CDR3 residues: CASSQTDTQYF. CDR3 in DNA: TGTGCCAGCAGCCAAACAGATACGCAGTATTTT. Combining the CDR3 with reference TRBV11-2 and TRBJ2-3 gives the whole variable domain EAGVAQSPRYKIIEKRQSVAFWCNPISGHATLYWYQQILGQGPKLLIQFQNNGVVDDSQLPKDRFSAERLKGVDSTLKIQPAKLEDSAVYLCASSQTDTQYFGPGTRLTVL.

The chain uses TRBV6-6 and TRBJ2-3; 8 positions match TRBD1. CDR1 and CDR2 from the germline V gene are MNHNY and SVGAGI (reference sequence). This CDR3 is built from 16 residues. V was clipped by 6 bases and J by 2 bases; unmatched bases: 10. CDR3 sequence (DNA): TGTGCCAGCAGGCCCGGGACAGGTGAAGTCACAGATACGCAGTATTTT. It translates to CASRPGTGEVTDTQYF.

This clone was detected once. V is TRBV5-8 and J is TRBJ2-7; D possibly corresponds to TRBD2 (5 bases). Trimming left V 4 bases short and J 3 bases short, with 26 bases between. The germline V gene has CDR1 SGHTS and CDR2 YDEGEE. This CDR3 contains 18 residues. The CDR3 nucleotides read TGTGCCAGCAGCCTGGCGATCGGAGGTATTCCCACCTACTACGAGCAGTACTTC. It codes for CASSLAIGGIPTYYEQYF.

CDR3 DNA: TGTGCCAGTAGTGGTACAGGGTGGGCAACTAATGAAAAACTGTTTTTT. It encodes CASSGTGWATNEKLFF. The rearrangement links TRBV19 to TRBJ1-4; maybe TRBD1 (6 bases). Germline CDR1 LNHDA, CDR2 SQIVND (reference sequence). The ends were cut back, 5 bases at V and 0 bases at J, with 13 bases in the middle. CDR3 size: 16 residues.

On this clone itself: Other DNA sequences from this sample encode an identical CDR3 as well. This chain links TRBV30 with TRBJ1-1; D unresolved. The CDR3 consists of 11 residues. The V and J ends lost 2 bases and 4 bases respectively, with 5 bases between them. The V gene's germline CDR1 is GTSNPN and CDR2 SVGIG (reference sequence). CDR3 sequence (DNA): TGTGCCTGGAGTTTGGGCACTGAAGCTTTCTTT. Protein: CAWSLGTEAFF.

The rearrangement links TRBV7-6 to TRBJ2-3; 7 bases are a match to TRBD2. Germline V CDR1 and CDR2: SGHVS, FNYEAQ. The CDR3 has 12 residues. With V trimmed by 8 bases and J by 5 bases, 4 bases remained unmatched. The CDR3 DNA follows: TGTGCCAGCGCCATAGCGGGAGATACGCAGTATTTT. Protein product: CASAIAGDTQYF.

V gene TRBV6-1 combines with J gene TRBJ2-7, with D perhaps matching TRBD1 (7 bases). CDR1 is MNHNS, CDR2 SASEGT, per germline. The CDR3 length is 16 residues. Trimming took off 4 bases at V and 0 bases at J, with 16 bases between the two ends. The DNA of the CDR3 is TGTGCCAGCAGTGCAAACAGGGGACTGGCCTCCTACGAGCAGTACTTC. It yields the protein CASSANRGLASYEQYF.

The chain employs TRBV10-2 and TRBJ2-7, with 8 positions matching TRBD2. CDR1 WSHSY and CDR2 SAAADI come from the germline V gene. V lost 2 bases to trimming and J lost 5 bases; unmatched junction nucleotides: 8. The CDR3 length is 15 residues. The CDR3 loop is CASSEVAGYRNEQYF. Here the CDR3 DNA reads TGCGCCAGCAGTGAGGTAGCGGGGTATCGGAACGAGCAGTACTTC.

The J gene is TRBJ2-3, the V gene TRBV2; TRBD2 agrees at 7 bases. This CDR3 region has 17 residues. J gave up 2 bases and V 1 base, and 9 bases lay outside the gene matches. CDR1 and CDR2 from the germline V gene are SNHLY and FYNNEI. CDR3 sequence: CASSEGGASGYTDTQYF. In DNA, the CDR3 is TGTGCCAGCAGTGAAGGCGGGGCTAGCGGCTACACAGATACGCAGTATTTT.

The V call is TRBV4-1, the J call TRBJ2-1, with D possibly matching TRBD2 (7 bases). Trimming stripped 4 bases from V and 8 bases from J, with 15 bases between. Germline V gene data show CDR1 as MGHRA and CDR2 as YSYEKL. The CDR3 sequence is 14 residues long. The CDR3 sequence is CASSPRGGVDEQFF. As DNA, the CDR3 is TGCGCCAGCAGCCCACGAGGGGGGGTCGATGAGCAGTTCTTC.

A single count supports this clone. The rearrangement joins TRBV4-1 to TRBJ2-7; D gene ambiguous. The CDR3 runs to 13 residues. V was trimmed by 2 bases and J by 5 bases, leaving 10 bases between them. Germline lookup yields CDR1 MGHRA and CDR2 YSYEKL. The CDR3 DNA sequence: TGCGCCAGCAGCCAAAGTGGGATCGACGAGCAGTACTTC. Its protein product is CASSQSGIDEQYF.

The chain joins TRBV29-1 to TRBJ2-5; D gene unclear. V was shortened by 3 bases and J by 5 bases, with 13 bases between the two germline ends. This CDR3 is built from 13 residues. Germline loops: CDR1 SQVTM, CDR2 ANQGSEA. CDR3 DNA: TGCAGCGTTGAGGACCAAAGATTGGAGACCCAGTACTTC. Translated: CSVEDQRLETQYF.

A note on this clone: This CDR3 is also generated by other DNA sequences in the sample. The CDR3 DNA follows: TGTGCCAGCAGTTGGGGTGGCGGTTCCTACGAGCAGTACTTC. As protein: CASSWGGGSYEQYF. V gene TRBV6-5 combines with J gene TRBJ2-7; D call uncertain. The V gene's germline CDR1 is MNHEY and CDR2 SVGAGI. Trimming cost V 4 bases and J 1 base, with 11 bases left between them. The CDR3 runs 14 residues.

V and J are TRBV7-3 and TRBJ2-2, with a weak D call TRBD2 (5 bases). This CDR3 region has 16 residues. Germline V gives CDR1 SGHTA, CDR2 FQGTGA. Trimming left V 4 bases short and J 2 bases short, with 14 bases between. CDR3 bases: TGTGCCAGCAGCTCGACCCCCGAGGGAAACACCGGGGAGCTGTTTTTT. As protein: CASSSTPEGNTGELFF.

CDR3 sequence reads: CASSLEYQFYGYTF. In nucleotides, the CDR3 is TGTGCCAGCAGCTTAGAGTACCAATTCTATGGCTACACCTTC. This chain links TRBV7-9 with TRBJ1-2; D is unclear. V was trimmed by 1 base and J by 4 bases, leaving 10 bases between them. CDR3 size: 14 residues. The germline V gene has CDR1 SEHNR and CDR2 FQNEAQ (reference sequence).

The CDR3 DNA is TGTGCCAGCAGTTTAGGGGCGGGAACGAACACCGGGGAGCTGTTTTTT. Translating gives CASSLGAGTNTGELFF. This chain connects TRBV27 to TRBJ2-2, with D possibly matching TRBD2 (6 bases). V was shortened by 2 bases and J by 0 bases, with 10 bases between the two germline ends. Germline V gives CDR1 MNHEY, CDR2 SMNVEV (reference sequence). This CDR3 is 16 amino acids long.

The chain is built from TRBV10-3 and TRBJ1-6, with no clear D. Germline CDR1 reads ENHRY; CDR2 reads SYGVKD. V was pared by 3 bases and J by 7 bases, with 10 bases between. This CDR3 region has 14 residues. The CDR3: CAISDLSENSPLHF. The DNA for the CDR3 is TGTGCCATCAGTGATCTGAGCGAAAATTCACCCCTCCACTTT.

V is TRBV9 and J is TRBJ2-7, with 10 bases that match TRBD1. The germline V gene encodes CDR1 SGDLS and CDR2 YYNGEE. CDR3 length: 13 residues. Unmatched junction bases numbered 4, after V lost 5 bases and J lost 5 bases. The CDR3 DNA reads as TGTGCCAGCAGAGGACAGGGGGAGGACGAGCAGTACTTC. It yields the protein CASRGQGEDEQYF.

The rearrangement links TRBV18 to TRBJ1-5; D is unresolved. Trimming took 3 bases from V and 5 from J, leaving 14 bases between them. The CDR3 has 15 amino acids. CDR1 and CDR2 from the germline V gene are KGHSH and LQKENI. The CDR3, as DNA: TGTGCCAGCTCACCTTTTCCGGCAGGCTATCAGCCCCAGCATTTT. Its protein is CASSPFPAGYQPQHF.

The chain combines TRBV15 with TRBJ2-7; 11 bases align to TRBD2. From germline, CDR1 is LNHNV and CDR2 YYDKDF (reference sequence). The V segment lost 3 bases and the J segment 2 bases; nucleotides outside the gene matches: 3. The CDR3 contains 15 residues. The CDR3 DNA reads TGTGCCACCAGCAGCTTAGCGGGAGGGACCTACGAGCAGTACTTC. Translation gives CATSSLAGGTYEQYF.

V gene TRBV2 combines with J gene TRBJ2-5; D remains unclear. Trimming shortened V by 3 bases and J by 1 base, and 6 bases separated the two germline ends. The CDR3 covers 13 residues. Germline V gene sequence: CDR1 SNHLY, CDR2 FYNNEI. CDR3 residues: CASSDLPQETQYF. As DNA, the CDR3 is TGTGCCAGCAGTGATCTGCCCCAAGAGACCCAGTACTTC. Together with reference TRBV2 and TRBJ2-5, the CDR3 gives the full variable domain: EPEVTQTPSHQVTQMGQEVILRCVPISNHLYFYWYRQILGQKVEFLVSFYNNEISEKSEIFDDQFSVERPDGSNFTLKIRSTKLEDSAMYFCASSDLPQETQYFGPGTRLLVL.

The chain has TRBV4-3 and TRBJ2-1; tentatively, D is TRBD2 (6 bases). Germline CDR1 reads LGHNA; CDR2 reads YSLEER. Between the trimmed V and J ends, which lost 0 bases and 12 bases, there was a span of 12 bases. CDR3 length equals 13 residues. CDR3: CASSQDLGGGQFF. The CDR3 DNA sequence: TGCGCCAGCAGCCAAGATCTGGGGGGAGGGCAGTTCTTC.